This T cell receptor beta chain is from a study of blood T cell repertoires in COVID-19 (TCRdb year 2020). Context from the whole study: Samples covering the acute and convalescent phases of COVID-19 were provided by collaborators in the United States, Italy and Spain. The sample metadata nearly always contained a de-identified subject ID, COVID-19 status, age in years and sex. The material from the prospective study consisted of cDNA or gDNA derived from T cells, B-cell-depleted T cells, or PBMCs. Where HLA class I and class II types were available, the types were taken from metadata supplied by the sample provider, not from assay-based typing. The repertoires were released in a freely available public database intended as a resource for research on the immune response to SARS-CoV-2. The samples were drawn from the first 160 participants of the ongoing ImmuneRACE study and from some 1,300 subjects provided by 6 global collaborators. Deeply sampled blood TCRbeta repertoires from subjects exposed to, actively infected with, or recovered from COVID-19 were included in the dataset.

The collaborating institutions used their own protocols to collect whole blood in K2EDTA tubes. Collaborator samples were shipped for TCRbeta analysis as frozen whole blood, isolated PBMCs, or DNA extracted from either sample type. Study-level results and caveats: Clinical and demographic metadata were provided uncurated, with the amount varying by source and participant.

V sheds 2 bases and J sheds 8 bases, leaving 16 bases between their ends. The germline V gene (reference sequence) sets CDR1 to SEHNR and CDR2 to FQNEAQ. Counted from cysteine to phenylalanine, this CDR3 has 15 amino acids. The kept DNA is CDR3 alone, 45 bases in frame from the first base. The immunoSEQ Assay, a bias-controlled multiplex PCR, was used to amplify TCRbeta CDR3 regions from genomic DNA. For the original study's pipeline: Within the assay, amplification of reference gene primers was used to estimate how many nucleated cells each sample contained. To quantify the absolute abundance of each unique TCRbeta CDR3 rearrangement, sequence reads were collapsed and filtered. For each sample, productive Simpson clonality was calculated by taking the square root of Simpson's diversity index across productive rearrangements. TCRdb carries this immuneACCESS record with in-frame sequences only. Its versions omit some clonotypes, under half of them owing to an unresolved V gene in the studies checked, with the rest unexplained. The DNA gave D and trimming, while V, J and clone size come from that table. A total of tens of thousands of clones appear in this sample, approximately 81% of them only once. Roughly 15% of the sample is in the top ten clones.

Worth noting for this clone: This clone's antigen is unknown. It has no much larger one-base neighbor in the sample; base qualities were not kept.

The chain joins TRBV7-9 to TRBJ2-1, and possibly TRBD1, on 5 matching bases. The sequenced sample was peripheral blood. This sequence originates from a woman in her sixties or seventies with acute or convalescent COVID-19. The DNA reads as follows: TGTGCCAGCAGCTTACTGTCAGGGAAGTTCGATGAGCAGTTCTTC. This is translated as CASSLLSGKFDEQFF.